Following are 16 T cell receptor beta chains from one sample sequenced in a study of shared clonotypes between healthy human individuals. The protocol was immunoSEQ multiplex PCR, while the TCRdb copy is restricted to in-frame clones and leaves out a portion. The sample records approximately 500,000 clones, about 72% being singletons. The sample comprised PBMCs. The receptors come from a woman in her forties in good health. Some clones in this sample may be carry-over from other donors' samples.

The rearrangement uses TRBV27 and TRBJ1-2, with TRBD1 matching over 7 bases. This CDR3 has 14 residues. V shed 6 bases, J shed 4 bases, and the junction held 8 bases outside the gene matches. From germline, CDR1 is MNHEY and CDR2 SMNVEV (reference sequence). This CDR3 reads CASRFTGAGYGYTF. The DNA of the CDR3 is TGTGCCAGCAGATTCACAGGGGCTGGCTATGGCTACACCTTC.

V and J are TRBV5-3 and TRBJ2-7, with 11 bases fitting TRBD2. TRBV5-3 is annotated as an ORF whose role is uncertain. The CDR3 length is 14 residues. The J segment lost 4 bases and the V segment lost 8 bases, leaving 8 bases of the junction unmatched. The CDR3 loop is CASPRTSGCYEQYF. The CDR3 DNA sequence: TGTGCCAGTCCGAGGACTAGCGGGTGTTACGAGCAGTACTTC.

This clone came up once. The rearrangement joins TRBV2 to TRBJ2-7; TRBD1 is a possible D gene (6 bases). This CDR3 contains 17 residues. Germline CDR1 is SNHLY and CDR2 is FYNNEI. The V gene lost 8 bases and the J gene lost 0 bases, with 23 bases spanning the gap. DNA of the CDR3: TGTGCCAGCCTAGGAGTACTCACAGGGCCCTCCTCCTACGAGCAGTACTTC. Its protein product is CASLGVLTGPSSYEQYF.

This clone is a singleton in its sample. CDR3 sequence reads: CSVRGSGSEQFF. The CDR3 DNA sequence: TGCAGCGTGAGGGGGTCGGGGTCTGAGCAGTTCTTC. This chain links TRBV29-1 with TRBJ2-1, with a possible D match to TRBD1 (6 bases). Germline CDR1 reads SQVTM; CDR2 reads ANQGSEA. Between the trimmed V and J ends, which lost 6 bases and 9 bases, there was a span of 15 bases. CDR3 length: 12 residues.

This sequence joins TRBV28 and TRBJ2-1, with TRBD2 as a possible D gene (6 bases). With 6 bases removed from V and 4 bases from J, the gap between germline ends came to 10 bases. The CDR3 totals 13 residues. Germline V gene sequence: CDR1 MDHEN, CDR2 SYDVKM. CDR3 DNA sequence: TGTGCCAGCAGCTCGGAGGGATACAATGAGCAGTTCTTC. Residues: CASSSEGYNEQFF. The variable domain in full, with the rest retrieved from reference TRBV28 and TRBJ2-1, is DVKVTQSSRYLVKRTGEKVFLECVQDMDHENMFWYRQDPGLGLRLIYFSYDVKMKEKGDIPEGYSVSREKKERFSLILESASTNQTSMYLCASSSEGYNEQFFGPGTRLTVL.

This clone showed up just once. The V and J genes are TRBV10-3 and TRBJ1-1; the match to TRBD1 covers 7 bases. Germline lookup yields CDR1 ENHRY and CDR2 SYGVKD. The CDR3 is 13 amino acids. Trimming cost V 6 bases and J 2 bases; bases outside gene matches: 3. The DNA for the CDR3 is TGTGCCATCAGGCAGGGGGGTAACACTGAAGCTTTCTTT. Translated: CAIRQGGNTEAFF.

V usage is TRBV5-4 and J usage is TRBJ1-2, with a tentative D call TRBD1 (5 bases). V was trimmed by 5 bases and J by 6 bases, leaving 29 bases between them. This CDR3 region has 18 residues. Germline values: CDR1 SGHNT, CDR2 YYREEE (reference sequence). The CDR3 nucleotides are TGTGCCAGCAGTCCTAAGCAGCTACAGGCACTTTTTGACGATGGCTACACCTTC. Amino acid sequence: CASSPKQLQALFDDGYTF.

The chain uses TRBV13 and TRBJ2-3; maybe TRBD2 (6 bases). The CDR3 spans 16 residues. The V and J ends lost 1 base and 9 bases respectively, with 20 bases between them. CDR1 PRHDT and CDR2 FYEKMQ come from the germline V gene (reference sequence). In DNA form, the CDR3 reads TGTGCCAGCAGCTTAGCGGCGCGGGGCGGCCAGCAGACGCAGTATTTT. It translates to CASSLAARGGQQTQYF.

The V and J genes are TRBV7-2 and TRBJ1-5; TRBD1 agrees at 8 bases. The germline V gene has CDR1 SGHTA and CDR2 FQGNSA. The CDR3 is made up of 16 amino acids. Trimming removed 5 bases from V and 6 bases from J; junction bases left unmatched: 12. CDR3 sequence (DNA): TGTGCCAGCAGCCTACACGGGACAGGCAGAGGTCAGCCCCAGCATTTT. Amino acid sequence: CASSLHGTGRGQPQHF. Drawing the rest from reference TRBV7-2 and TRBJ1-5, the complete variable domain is GAGVSQSPSNKVTEKGKDVELRCDPISGHTALYWYRQSLGQGLEFLIYFQGNSAPDKSGLPSDRFSAERTGGSVSTLTIQRTQQEDSAVYLCASSLHGTGRGQPQHFGDGTRLSIL.

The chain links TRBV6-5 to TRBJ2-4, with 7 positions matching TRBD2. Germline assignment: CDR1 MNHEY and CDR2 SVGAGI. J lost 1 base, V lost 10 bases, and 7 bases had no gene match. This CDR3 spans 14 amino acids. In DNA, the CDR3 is TGTGCCATCGGTGGGGAGGGGGCCAAAAACATTCAGTACTTC. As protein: CAIGGEGAKNIQYF.

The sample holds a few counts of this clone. CDR3 loop: CASSPPNRGLYEQYF. The CDR3 coding sequence is TGTGCCAGCTCACCACCGAACAGGGGCCTATACGAGCAGTACTTC. This chain links TRBV18 with TRBJ2-7; 7 bases map to TRBD1. V shed 0 bases, J shed 4 bases, and the junction held 6 bases outside the gene matches. The CDR3 loop spans 15 amino acids. In germline, CDR1 is KGHSH, CDR2 LQKENI.

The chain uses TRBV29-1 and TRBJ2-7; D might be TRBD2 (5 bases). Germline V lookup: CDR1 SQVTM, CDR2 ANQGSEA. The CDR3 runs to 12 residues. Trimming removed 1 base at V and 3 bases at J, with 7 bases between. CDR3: CSVEVGGYEQYF. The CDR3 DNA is TGCAGCGTTGAAGTTGGAGGCTACGAGCAGTACTTC.

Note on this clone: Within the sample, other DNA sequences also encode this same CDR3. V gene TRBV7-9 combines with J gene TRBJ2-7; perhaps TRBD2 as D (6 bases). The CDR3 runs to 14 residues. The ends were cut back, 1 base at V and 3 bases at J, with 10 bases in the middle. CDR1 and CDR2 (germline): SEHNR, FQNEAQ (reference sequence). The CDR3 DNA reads TGTGCCAGCAGCTTAGGGGGACTCAGCTACGAGCAGTACTTC. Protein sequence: CASSLGGLSYEQYF.

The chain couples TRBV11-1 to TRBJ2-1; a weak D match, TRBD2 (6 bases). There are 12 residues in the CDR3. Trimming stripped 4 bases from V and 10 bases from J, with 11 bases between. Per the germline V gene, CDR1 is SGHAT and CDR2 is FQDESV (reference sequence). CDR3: CASSWDSAEQFF. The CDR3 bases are TGTGCCAGCAGCTGGGACTCCGCAGAGCAGTTCTTC.

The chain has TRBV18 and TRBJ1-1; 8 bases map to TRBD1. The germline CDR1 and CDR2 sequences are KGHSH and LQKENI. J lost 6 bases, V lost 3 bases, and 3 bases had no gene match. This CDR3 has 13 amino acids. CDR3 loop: CASSPQTGAEAFF. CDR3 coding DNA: TGTGCCAGCTCACCCCAGACAGGGGCTGAAGCTTTCTTT.

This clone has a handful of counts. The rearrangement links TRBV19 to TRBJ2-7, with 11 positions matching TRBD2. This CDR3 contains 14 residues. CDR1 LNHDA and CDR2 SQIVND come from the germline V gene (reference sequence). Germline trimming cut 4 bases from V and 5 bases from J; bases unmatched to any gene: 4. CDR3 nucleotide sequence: TGTGCCAGTAGTACTCCGGGACTAGCGGACGAGCAGTACTTC. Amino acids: CASSTPGLADEQYF. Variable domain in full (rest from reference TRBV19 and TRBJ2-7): DGGITQSPKYLFRKEGQNVTLSCEQNLNHDAMYWYRQDPGQGLRLIYYSQIVNDFQKGDIAEGYSVSREKKESFPLTVTSAQKNPTAFYLCASSTPGLADEQYFGPGTRLTVT.